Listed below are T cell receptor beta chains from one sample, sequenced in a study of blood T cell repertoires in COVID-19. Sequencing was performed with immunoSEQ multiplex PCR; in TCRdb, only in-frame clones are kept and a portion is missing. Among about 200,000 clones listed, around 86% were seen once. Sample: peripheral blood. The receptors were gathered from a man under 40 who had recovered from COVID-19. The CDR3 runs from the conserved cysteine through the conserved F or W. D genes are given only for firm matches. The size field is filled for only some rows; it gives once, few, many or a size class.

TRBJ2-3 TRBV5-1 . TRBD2 CASSSWTSGSDTQYF TGCGCCAGCAGCTCATGGACTAGCGGATCAGATACGCAGTATTTT
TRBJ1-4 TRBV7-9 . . CASSLRQDNEKLFF TGTGCCAGCAGCTTACGACAGGATAATGAAAAACTGTTTTTT
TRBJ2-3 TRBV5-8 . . CASSTFSRGDTQYF TGTGCCAGCAGCACCTTTTCCAGGGGAGATACGCAGTATTTT
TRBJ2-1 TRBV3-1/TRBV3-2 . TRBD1 CASNRDRGNEQFF TGTGCCAGCAATCGGGACAGAGGGAATGAGCAGTTCTTC
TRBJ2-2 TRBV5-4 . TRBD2 CASSPGGTTGELFF TGTGCCAGCAGCCCGGGGGGGACTACCGGGGAGCTGTTTTTT
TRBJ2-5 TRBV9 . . CASSVQGIQETQYF TGTGCCAGCAGCGTGCAGGGGATCCAAGAGACCCAGTACTTC
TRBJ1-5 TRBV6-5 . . CASRDPTGMEQPQHF TGTGCCAGCAGGGATCCAACAGGGATGGAGCAGCCCCAGCATTTT
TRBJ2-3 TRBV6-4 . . CASLRGPSTDTQYF TGTGCCAGCTTGCGGGGGCCAAGCACAGATACGCAGTATTTT
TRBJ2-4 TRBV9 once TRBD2 CASSVSESPVRTSDRHIQYF TGTGCCAGCAGCGTGTCAGAATCCCCCGTCCGGACTAGCGATCGTCACATTCAGTACTTC
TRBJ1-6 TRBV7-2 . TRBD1 CASSSRDSYNSPLHF TGTGCCAGCAGCTCCCGGGACAGTTATAATTCACCCCTCCACTTT
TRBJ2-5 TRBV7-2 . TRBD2 CASSPQEGRVTQYF TGTGCCAGCAGCCCTCAGGAGGGGAGGGTGACCCAGTACTTC
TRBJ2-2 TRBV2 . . CASSEPSQTANTGELFF TGTGCCAGCAGTGAACCCTCTCAAACAGCGAACACCGGGGAGCTGTTTTTT
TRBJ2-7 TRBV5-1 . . CASSLDGGDPYEQYF TGCGCCAGCAGCTTGGATGGCGGGGACCCCTACGAGCAGTACTTC
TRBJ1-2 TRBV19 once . CASSINLFLGDYGYTF TGTGCCAGTAGTATTAATCTCTTCCTAGGGGATTATGGCTACACCTTC
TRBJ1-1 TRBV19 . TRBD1 CASSAGGRNTEAFF TGTGCCAGTAGTGCAGGGGGCCGGAACACTGAAGCTTTCTTT
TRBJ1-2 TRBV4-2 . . CASSQDATGAYGYTF TGTGCCAGCAGCCAAGATGCCACTGGGGCGTATGGCTACACCTTC
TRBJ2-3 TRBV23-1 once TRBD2 CASSLRSPGGPPLNTQYF TGCGCCAGCAGTTTACGATCCCCGGGGGGTCCACCTCTCAATACGCAGTATTTT
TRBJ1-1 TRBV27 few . CASSFISLGNTEAFF TGTGCCAGCAGTTTCATCAGTCTAGGGAACACTGAAGCTTTCTTT
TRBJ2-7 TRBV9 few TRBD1 CASSVGHRTGGEQYF TGTGCCAGCAGCGTAGGCCATCGGACAGGGGGCGAGCAGTACTTC
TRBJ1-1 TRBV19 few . CASSPTHREAFF TGTGCCAGTAGTCCGACCCACAGGGAAGCTTTCTTT
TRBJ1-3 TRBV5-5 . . CASSLGPGSGNTIYF TGTGCCAGCAGCTTGGGCCCAGGGTCTGGAAACACCATATATTTT
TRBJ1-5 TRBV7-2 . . CASSFGLTEHQPQHF TGTGCCAGCAGCTTTGGGTTGACAGAACATCAGCCCCAGCATTTT
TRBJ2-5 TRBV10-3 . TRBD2 CAISESSIGGQETQYF TGTGCCATCAGTGAGTCGAGTATCGGGGGGCAAGAGACCCAGTACTTC
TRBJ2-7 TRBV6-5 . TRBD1 CASTWTGGFEQYF TGTGCCAGCACCTGGACAGGGGGCTTCGAGCAGTACTTC
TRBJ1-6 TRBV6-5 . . CASSTLGNSPLHF TGTGCCAGTTCGACACTAGGGAATTCACCCCTCCACTTT
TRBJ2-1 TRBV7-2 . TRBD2 CASSPRWASGSYNEQFF TGTGCCAGCAGCCCGCGCTGGGCTAGCGGCTCCTACAATGAGCAGTTCTTC
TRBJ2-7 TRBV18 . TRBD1 CASSPPDRAAYEQYF TGTGCCAGCTCACCCCCGGACAGGGCAGCCTACGAGCAGTACTTC
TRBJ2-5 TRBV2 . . CASVTGGAETQYF TGTGCCAGCGTGACAGGTGGGGCAGAGACCCAGTACTTC
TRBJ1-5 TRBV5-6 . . CASSLIGQPNQPQHF TGTGCCAGCAGCTTGATTGGACAGCCCAATCAGCCCCAGCATTTT
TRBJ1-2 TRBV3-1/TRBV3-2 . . CASKGPEIHYGYTF TGTGCCAGCAAGGGGCCAGAAATACACTATGGCTACACCTTC
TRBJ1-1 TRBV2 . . CASKSEGTEAFF TGTGCCAGCAAGTCCGAGGGCACTGAAGCTTTCTTT
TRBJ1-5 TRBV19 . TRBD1 CASSILPGQGTANQPQHF TGTGCCAGTAGTATCCTACCGGGACAGGGTACGGCCAATCAGCCCCAGCATTTT
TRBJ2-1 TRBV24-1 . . CATSDSSPDSLDEQFF TGTGCCACCAGTGATTCATCCCCCGACTCCCTCGATGAGCAGTTCTTC
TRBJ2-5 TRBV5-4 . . CASSLDLNKETQYF TGTGCCAGCAGCTTGGACCTTAACAAAGAGACCCAGTACTTC
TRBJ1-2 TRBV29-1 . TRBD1 CSARTGSAGYTF TGCAGCGCCAGGACAGGATCGGCTGGCTACACCTTC
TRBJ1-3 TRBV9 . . CASSEDVGQGNTIYF TGTGCCAGCAGCGAAGACGTGGGGCAGGGGAACACCATATATTTT
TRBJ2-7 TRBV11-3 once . CASSLAAGSYEQYF TGTGCCAGCAGCTTAGCGGCAGGGTCCTACGAGCAGTACTTC
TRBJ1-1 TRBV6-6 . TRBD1 CASRGQGGTEAFF TGTGCCAGCCGGGGACAGGGCGGCACTGAAGCTTTCTTT